This record covers a single T cell receptor beta chain. This entry belongs to a study of T cell repertoires in ileal Crohn's disease. The wider study: Biopsies of inflamed ileum from the surgical specimen form M0 samples.

Time point noted: inflamed ileum from the surgical specimen. Method: immunoSEQ multiplex PCR; TCRdb's copy keeps in-frame clones and lacks some. There are roughly 2,200 clones in the sample; about 92% occur only once, and 4% to 4.5% lies in the top ten. The germline V and J ends were trimmed by 1 base and 4 bases, with 9 bases remaining between them. The CDR3 is 14 residues long. CDR1 and CDR2 (germline): SGHAT, FQNNGV. V is TRBV11-2 and J is TRBJ2-3, with D possibly TRBD2 on 6 matching bases. The sequenced sample consisted of ileal tissue. The receptor was derived from an adult with Crohn's disease. This chain's CDR3 is CASSLVPGADTQYF. Here the CDR3 DNA reads TGTGCCAGCAGCTTAGTGCCGGGGGCAGATACGCAGTATTTT.